The subject of this entry is one T cell receptor (beta chain). Trimming pared 3 bases from V and 4 bases from J, leaving 13 bases between. The CDR3 runs to 15 residues. Per germline, CDR1 LNHDA and CDR2 SQIVND (reference sequence). The sample is drawn from a study of cytomegalovirus exposure and HLA in healthy donors. Each of the donors was a healthy bone marrow donor. In the PCR, 60 Vbeta and 13 Jbeta primers were used. Profiled with immunoSEQ multiplex PCR; TCRdb holds only in-frame clones, not every one. Here the sample spans about 94,000 clones, roughly 86% being singletons. This sequence joins TRBV19 and TRBJ1-5, with D tentatively TRBD1 (6 bases). The sequence was collected from a human donor in good health. The sequenced sample consisted of PBMCs. The CDR3: CASSMARGRNQPQHF. CDR3 coding DNA: TGTGCCAGTAGTATGGCCAGGGGTAGGAATCAGCCCCAGCATTTT.